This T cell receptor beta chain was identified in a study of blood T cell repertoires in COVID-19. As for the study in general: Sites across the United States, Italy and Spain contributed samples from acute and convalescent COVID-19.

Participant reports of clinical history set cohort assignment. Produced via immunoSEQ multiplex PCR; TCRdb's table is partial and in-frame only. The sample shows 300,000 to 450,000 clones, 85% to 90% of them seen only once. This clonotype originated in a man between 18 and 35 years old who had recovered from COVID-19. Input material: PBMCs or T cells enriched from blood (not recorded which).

CDR3 protein: CASRPGGQNTEAFF. DNA of the CDR3: TGTGCCAGCAGACCAGGGGGCCAGAACACTGAAGCTTTCTTT. V and J are TRBV28 and TRBJ1-1; 8 bases align to TRBD1. Trimming at V came to 6 bases and at J to 1 base, leaving 4 bases not matched to a gene. Germline V gives CDR1 MDHEN, CDR2 SYDVKM. This CDR3 is built from 14 residues.